One sample yielded the 18 T cell receptor beta chains listed below, sequenced in a study of blood T cell repertoires in COVID-19. The method was immunoSEQ multiplex PCR; TCRdb's version includes in-frame clones alone and lacks a portion of them. Of 150,000 to 200,000 clones in the sample, about 88% were seen once. Sequencing was performed on peripheral blood. Source of these receptors: a man aged 18 to 30 who had recovered from COVID-19.

The J gene is TRBJ2-6, the V gene TRBV28; 7 bases match TRBD1. The germline V gene encodes CDR1 MDHEN and CDR2 SYDVKM. V trimming: 4 bases; J trimming: 3 bases; junction bases outside the gene matches: 3. This CDR3 is 15 amino acids long. This CDR3 is CASSSRTGGANVLTF. The CDR3 nucleotides read TGTGCCAGCAGTTCTCGGACAGGTGGGGCCAACGTCCTGACTTTC.

The J gene is TRBJ2-7, the V gene TRBV5-8, with D tentatively TRBD1 (6 bases). Trimming took 3 bases from V and 2 from J, leaving 12 bases between them. The germline V gene encodes CDR1 SGHTS and CDR2 YDEGEE. This CDR3 spans 14 amino acids. For the CDR3, the DNA is TGTGCCAGCAGCTGGCCCGGGACAACCTACGAGCAGTACTTC. Amino acids: CASSWPGTTYEQYF.

The chain couples TRBV5-1 to TRBJ2-3, with 9 bases lining up with TRBD2. CDR3 length equals 14 residues. Looked up from germline, CDR1 is SGHRS and CDR2 is YFSETQ. The V gene end was trimmed by 5 bases and the J gene end by 4 bases; junction bases not matched to a gene: 5. In DNA form, the CDR3 reads TGCGCCAGCAGTAGCGGGAGTAATTCAGATACGCAGTATTTT. Protein sequence: CASSSGSNSDTQYF. The full variable domain, its missing parts supplied by reference TRBV5-1 and TRBJ2-3, is KAGVTQTPRYLIKTRGQQVTLSCSPISGHRSVSWYQQTPGQGLQFLFEYFSETQRNKGNFPGRFSGRQFSNSRSEMNVSTLELGDSALYLCASSSGSNSDTQYFGPGTRLTVL.

This clone was detected once. The chain has TRBV20-1 and TRBJ1-4; TRBD1 agrees at 8 bases. CDR1 DFQATT and CDR2 SNEGSKA come from the germline V gene (reference sequence). J lost 8 bases, V lost 3 bases, and 5 bases had no gene match. There are 13 residues in the CDR3. The CDR3 here is CSASRQGAEKLFF. The CDR3 DNA reads as TGCAGTGCTAGTAGGCAGGGGGCAGAAAAACTGTTTTTT.

The chain employs TRBV6-5 and TRBJ2-2; D ambiguous. V lost 8 bases and J lost 3, with 7 bases in between. Looked up from germline, CDR1 is MNHEY and CDR2 is SVGAGI. The CDR3 runs to 12 residues. CDR3 bases: TGTGCCAGCCCTCAGGACACCGGGGAGCTGTTTTTT. This sequence encodes CASPQDTGELFF.

The chain combines TRBV5-8 with TRBJ2-1; 10 nucleotides match TRBD2. The germline gives CDR1 SGHTS, CDR2 YDEGEE. V lost 6 bases, J lost 4 bases, and 10 bases stayed unmatched. This CDR3 region has 16 residues. Here the CDR3 reads CASILAGVLRYNEQFF. The CDR3 DNA reads as TGTGCCAGCATCCTAGCGGGAGTGTTACGGTACAATGAGCAGTTCTTC.

The rearrangement links TRBV12-3 or TRBV12-4 to TRBJ2-7, with D hard to call. The CDR3 is made up of 12 amino acids. Trimming left V 1 base short and J 4 bases short, with 5 bases between. CDR3 sequence reads: CASSLGSYEQYF. CDR3 nucleotide sequence: TGTGCCAGCAGTTTAGGTTCATACGAGCAGTACTTC.

The rearrangement joins TRBV19 to TRBJ1-5, with TRBD1 identical over 7 bases. The length of the CDR3 is 15 residues. V gave up 4 bases and J gave up 4 bases; unmatched junction bases: 7. CDR1 and CDR2 (germline): LNHDA, SQIVND (reference sequence). CDR3 sequence reads: CASSTWDSSNQPQHF. Written as DNA, the CDR3 is TGTGCCAGTAGTACCTGGGACAGTTCAAATCAGCCCCAGCATTTT. Together with reference TRBV19 and TRBJ1-5, the CDR3 gives the full variable domain: DGGITQSPKYLFRKEGQNVTLSCEQNLNHDAMYWYRQDPGQGLRLIYYSQIVNDFQKGDIAEGYSVSREKKESFPLTVTSAQKNPTAFYLCASSTWDSSNQPQHFGDGTRLSIL.

The sample holds a few counts of this clone. The rearrangement links TRBV28 to TRBJ1-1; D remains ambiguous. This CDR3 has 12 residues. V was shortened by 2 bases and J by 10 bases, with 11 bases between the two germline ends. The germline gives CDR1 MDHEN, CDR2 SYDVKM. The CDR3 loop is CASSLSPGRAFF. The CDR3 nucleotides read TGTGCCAGCAGTTTAAGTCCGGGGAGAGCTTTCTTT. Full variable domain (missing parts from reference TRBV28 and TRBJ1-1): DVKVTQSSRYLVKRTGEKVFLECVQDMDHENMFWYRQDPGLGLRLIYFSYDVKMKEKGDIPEGYSVSREKKERFSLILESASTNQTSMYLCASSLSPGRAFFGQGTRLTVV.

The chain couples TRBV28 to TRBJ2-7; the D gene is possibly TRBD1 (6 bases). Per the germline V gene, CDR1 is MDHEN and CDR2 is SYDVKM. There are 13 residues in the CDR3. V was shortened by 3 bases and J by 2 bases, with 8 bases between the two germline ends. This CDR3 reads CASSLTGPYEQYF. As DNA, the CDR3 is TGTGCCAGCAGTTTGACAGGACCCTACGAGCAGTACTTC.

The V and J genes are TRBV6-2 or TRBV6-3 and TRBJ1-5; no clear D gene. Trimming removed 4 bases at V and 7 bases at J, with 11 bases between. Germline assignment: CDR1 MNHEY and CDR2 SVGEGT. The CDR3 extends over 13 amino acids. For the CDR3, the DNA is TGTGCCAGCAGTTCAGACCGGAGACAGCCCCAGCATTTT. This gives the protein CASSSDRRQPQHF.

The genes are TRBV15 and TRBJ2-7, with D tentatively TRBD2 (6 bases). Germline CDR1 is LNHNV and CDR2 is YYDKDF (reference sequence). The CDR3 is 16 amino acids. The V end lost 5 bases, the J end lost 6 bases, and 23 bases lay between the germline ends. The CDR3 reads CATSGSLTRLWGEQYF. DNA for the CDR3: TGTGCCACCAGCGGTTCTTTGACTAGGCTGTGGGGCGAGCAGTACTTC.

This clone was found once. This rearrangement joins TRBV6-4 to TRBJ1-1; D not certain. The CDR3 runs to 15 residues. V shed 0 bases and J shed 1 base, with 9 bases lying between them. CDR1 is MRHNA and CDR2 is SNTAGT in the germline V gene. The CDR3: CASSDSSSGNTEAFF. The CDR3 DNA sequence: TGTGCCAGCAGTGACTCTAGCAGTGGGAACACTGAAGCTTTCTTT.

This clone was observed a few times. The rearrangement links TRBV4-3 to TRBJ1-1, with 7 bases lining up with TRBD1. V shed 1 base, J shed 0 bases, and the junction held 8 bases outside the gene matches. Germline CDR1 and CDR2: LGHNA and YSLEER. The CDR3 runs to 17 residues. The CDR3 here is CASSQGRTGPMNTEAFF. The DNA for the CDR3 is TGCGCCAGCAGCCAAGGGAGGACAGGACCAATGAACACTGAAGCTTTCTTT.

The chain is built from TRBV18 and TRBJ2-6, with D unclear. Germline V gene lookup returns CDR1 KGHSH and CDR2 LQKENI. The CDR3 is 15 residues long. With 5 bases removed from V and 2 bases from J, the gap between germline ends came to 10 bases. Written as DNA, the CDR3 is TGTGCCAGCTCAGCGTACGGTACTGGGGCCAACGTCCTGACTTTC. This translates into CASSAYGTGANVLTF. The variable domain in full, completed from reference TRBV18 and TRBJ2-6, reads NAGVMQNPRHLVRRRGQEARLRCSPMKGHSHVYWYRQLPEEGLKFMVYLQKENIIDESGMPKERFSAEFPKEGPSILRIQQVVRGDSAAYFCASSAYGTGANVLTFGAGSRLTVL.

This clone appeared a few times. This chain links TRBV5-1 with TRBJ1-2; perhaps TRBD1 as D (5 bases). The length of the CDR3 is 12 residues. V was trimmed by 0 bases and J by 8 bases, leaving 8 bases between them. Germline loops: CDR1 SGHRS, CDR2 YFSETQ. This CDR3 reads CASSLGDFGYTF. The CDR3 DNA is TGCGCCAGCAGCTTGGGGGACTTCGGCTACACCTTC.

The chain employs TRBV9 and TRBJ2-3, with D possibly matching TRBD2 (6 bases). This CDR3 is built from 16 residues. In germline, CDR1 is SGDLS, CDR2 YYNGEE. Trimming stripped 0 bases from V and 2 bases from J, with 13 bases between. The CDR3 region has the DNA TGTGCCAGCAGCGTAGGGGCGGCGGGGTACACAGATACGCAGTATTTT. It translates to CASSVGAAGYTDTQYF.

This clone was detected once. This chain connects TRBV5-7 to TRBJ2-1, with TRBD2 identical over 15 bases. TRBV5-7 has ORF status, its function being uncertain. There are 16 residues in the CDR3. The V segment lost 3 bases and the J segment 9 bases; nucleotides outside the gene matches: 7. The CDR3 region is CASSSGLAGGPSEQFF. Written as DNA, the CDR3 is TGTGCCAGCAGCTCTGGACTAGCGGGAGGGCCGAGTGAGCAGTTCTTC.